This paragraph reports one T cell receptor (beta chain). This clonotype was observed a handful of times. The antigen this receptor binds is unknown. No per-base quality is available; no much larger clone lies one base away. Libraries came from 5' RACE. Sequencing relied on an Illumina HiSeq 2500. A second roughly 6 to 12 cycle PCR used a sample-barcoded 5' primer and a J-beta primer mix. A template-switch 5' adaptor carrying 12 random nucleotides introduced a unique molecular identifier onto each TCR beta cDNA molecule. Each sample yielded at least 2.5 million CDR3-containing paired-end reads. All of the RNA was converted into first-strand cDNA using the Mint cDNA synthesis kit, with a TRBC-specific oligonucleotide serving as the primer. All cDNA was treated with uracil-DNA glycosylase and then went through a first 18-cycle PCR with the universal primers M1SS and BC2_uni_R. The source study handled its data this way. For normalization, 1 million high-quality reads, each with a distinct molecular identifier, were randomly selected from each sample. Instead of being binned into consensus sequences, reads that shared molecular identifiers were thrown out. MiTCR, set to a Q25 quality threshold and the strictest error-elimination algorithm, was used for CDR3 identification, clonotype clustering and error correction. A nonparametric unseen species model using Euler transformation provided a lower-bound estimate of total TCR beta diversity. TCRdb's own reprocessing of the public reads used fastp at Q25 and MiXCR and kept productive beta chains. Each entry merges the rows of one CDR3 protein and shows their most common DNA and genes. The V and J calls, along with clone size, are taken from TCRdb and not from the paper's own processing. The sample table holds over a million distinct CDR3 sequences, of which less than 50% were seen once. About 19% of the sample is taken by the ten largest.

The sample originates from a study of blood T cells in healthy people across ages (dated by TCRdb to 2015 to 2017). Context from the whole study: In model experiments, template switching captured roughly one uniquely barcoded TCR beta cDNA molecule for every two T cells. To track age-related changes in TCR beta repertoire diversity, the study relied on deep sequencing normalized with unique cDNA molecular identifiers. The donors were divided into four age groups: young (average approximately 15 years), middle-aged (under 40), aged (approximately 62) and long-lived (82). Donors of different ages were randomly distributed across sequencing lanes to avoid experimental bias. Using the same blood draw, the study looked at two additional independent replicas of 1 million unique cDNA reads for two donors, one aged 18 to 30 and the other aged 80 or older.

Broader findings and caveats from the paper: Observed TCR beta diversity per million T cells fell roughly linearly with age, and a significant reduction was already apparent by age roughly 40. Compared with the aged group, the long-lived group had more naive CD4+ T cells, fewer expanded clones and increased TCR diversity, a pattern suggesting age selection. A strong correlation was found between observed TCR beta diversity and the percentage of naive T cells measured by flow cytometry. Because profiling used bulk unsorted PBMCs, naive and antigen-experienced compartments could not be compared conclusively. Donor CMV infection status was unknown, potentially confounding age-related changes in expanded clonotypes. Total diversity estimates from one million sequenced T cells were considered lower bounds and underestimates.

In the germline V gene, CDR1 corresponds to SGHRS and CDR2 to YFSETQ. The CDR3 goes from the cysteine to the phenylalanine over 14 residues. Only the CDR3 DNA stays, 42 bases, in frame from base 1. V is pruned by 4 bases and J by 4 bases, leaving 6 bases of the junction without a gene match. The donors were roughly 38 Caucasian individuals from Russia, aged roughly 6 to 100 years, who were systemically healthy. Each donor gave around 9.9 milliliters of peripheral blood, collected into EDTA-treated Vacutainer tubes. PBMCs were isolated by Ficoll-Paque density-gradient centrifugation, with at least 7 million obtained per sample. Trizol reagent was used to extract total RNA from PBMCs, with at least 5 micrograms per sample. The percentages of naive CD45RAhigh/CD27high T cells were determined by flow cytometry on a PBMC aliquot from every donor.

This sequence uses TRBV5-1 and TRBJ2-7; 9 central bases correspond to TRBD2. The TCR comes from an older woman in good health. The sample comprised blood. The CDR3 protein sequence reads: CASSPGTSRYEQYF. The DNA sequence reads TGCGCCAGCAGCCCCGGGACTAGCAGGTACGAGCAGTACTTC.